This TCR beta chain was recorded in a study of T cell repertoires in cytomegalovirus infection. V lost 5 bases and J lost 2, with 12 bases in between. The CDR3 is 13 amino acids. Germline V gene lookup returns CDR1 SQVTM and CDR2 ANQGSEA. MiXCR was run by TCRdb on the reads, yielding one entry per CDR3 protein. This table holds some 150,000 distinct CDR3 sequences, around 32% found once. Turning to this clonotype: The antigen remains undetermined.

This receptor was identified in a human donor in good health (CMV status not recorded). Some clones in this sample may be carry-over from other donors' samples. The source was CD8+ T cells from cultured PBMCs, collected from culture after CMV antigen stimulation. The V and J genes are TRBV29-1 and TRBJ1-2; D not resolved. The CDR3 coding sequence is TGCAGCGTTCCAGAATTAGAGAACTATGGCTACACCTTC. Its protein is CSVPELENYGYTF.